Following are 6 T cell receptor beta chains from one sample sequenced in a study of beta chain features in type 1 diabetes. The sequenced template was cDNA made from the entire isolated RNA. The table came from immunoSEQ multiplex PCR; TCRdb's copy has only in-frame clones and leaves some out. The table includes 250,000 or so clones, less than 35% detected once. The sample comprised central memory CD4+ T cells from blood. The receptor source for this set is a man aged 30-40 years in good health.

The CDR3 nucleotides are TGTGCCAGCGGCGACGGCGCGGTGGCTTACGAGCAGTACTTC. Its protein product is CASGDGAVAYEQYF. The rearrangement joins TRBV2 to TRBJ2-7; no reliable D call. V was clipped by 8 bases and J by 4 bases, with 18 bases between them. The CDR3 has 14 amino acids. CDR1 and CDR2 from the germline V gene are SNHLY and FYNNEI.

In this sample, this clone turned up a few times. V is TRBV30 and J is TRBJ2-3, with D tentatively TRBD2 (5 bases). Trimming shortened V by 0 bases and J by 5 bases, and 12 bases separated the two germline ends. The germline V gene encodes CDR1 GTSNPN and CDR2 SVGIG (reference sequence). This CDR3 region has 14 residues. CDR3 amino acids: CAWSVTEARDTQYF. The CDR3, as DNA: TGTGCCTGGAGTGTAACGGAGGCGAGAGATACGCAGTATTTT.

The gene calls are TRBV20-1 and TRBJ2-7; 7 bases map to TRBD2. Trimming at V came to 6 bases and at J to 8 bases, leaving 7 bases not matched to a gene. CDR1 is DFQATT and CDR2 is SNEGSKA in the germline V gene (reference sequence). The CDR3 length is 11 residues. The CDR3 bases are TGCAGTGCCCCGGGCGGGGGTCAGCAGTACTTC. Its translation is CSAPGGGQQYF.

This clone occurred a few times. The DNA for the CDR3 is TGTGCCAGCAGCTTCCGGGACACCACCTACGAGCAGTACTTC. Translated: CASSFRDTTYEQYF. The rearrangement uses TRBV5-6 and TRBJ2-7, with D possibly matching TRBD1 (6 bases). V gave up 2 bases and J gave up 2 bases, with 11 bases separating them. Germline V CDR1 and CDR2: SGHDT, YYEEEE. The CDR3 spans 14 residues.

This clone was detected only a few times. The genes are TRBV7-2 and TRBJ2-7, with a weak D call TRBD1 (6 bases). Trimming took 5 bases from V and 2 from J, leaving 13 bases between them. This CDR3 spans 14 amino acids. Per germline, CDR1 SGHTA and CDR2 FQGNSA. The CDR3 loop reads CASSPVQGPYEQYF. CDR3 DNA: TGTGCCAGCAGCCCGGTTCAGGGGCCCTACGAGCAGTACTTC.

This chain uses TRBV27 with TRBJ1-5; the D is unclear. CDR3 length equals 13 residues. Germline V gives CDR1 MNHEY, CDR2 SMNVEV (reference sequence). V was trimmed by 4 bases and J by 3 bases, leaving 7 bases between them. The CDR3 coding sequence is TGTGCCAGCAGTTCGACCAACAATCAGCCCCAGCATTTT. Its protein product is CASSSTNNQPQHF.